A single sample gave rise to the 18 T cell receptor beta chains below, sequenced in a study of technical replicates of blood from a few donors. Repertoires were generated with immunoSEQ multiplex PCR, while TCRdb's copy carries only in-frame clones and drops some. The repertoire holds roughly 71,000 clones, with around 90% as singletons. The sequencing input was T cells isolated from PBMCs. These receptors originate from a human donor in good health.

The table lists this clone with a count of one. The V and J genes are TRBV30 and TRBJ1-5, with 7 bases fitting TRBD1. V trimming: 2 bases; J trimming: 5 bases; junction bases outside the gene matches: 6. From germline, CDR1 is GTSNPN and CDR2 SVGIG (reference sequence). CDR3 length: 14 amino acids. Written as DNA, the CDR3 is TGTGCCTGGAGTCCCGGGACAGAGGATCAGCCCCAGCATTTT. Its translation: CAWSPGTEDQPQHF.

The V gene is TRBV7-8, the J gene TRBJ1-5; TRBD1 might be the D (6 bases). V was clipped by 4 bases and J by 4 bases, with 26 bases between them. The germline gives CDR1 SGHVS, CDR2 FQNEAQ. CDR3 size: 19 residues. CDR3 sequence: CASSSDYETGELRNQPQHF. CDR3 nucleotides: TGTGCCAGCAGCTCCGACTACGAGACAGGCGAACTCCGGAATCAGCCCCAGCATTTT.

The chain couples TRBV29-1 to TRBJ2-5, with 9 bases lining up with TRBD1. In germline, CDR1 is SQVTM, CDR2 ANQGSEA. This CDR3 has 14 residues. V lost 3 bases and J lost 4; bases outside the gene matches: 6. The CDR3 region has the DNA TGCAGCGTTGACCTTACAGGGGGCATAGAGACCCAGTACTTC. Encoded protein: CSVDLTGGIETQYF.

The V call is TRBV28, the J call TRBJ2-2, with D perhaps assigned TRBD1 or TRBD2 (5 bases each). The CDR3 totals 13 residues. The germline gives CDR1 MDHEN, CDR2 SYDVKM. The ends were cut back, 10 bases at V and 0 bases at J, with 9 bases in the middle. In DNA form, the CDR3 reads TGTGCCACCAGAGGGGCGAACACCGGGGAGCTGTTTTTT. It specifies CATRGANTGELFF.

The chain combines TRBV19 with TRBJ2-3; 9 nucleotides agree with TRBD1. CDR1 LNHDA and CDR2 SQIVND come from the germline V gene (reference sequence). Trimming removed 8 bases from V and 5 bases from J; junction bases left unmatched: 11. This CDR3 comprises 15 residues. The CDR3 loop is CASVPGTGSGDTQYF. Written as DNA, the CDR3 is TGTGCCAGTGTCCCAGGGACAGGGTCCGGAGATACGCAGTATTTT.

The CDR3 nucleotides read TGTGCCAGCAGTGCGTCAGGGACAGGCGAGCAGTACTTC. This encodes CASSASGTGEQYF. The genes are TRBV2 and TRBJ2-7, with 8 bases fitting TRBD1. Germline V gene data show CDR1 as SNHLY and CDR2 as FYNNEI. The junction had 5 bases not matched to a gene; V was cut back by 4 bases and J by 6 bases. The CDR3 spans 13 residues.

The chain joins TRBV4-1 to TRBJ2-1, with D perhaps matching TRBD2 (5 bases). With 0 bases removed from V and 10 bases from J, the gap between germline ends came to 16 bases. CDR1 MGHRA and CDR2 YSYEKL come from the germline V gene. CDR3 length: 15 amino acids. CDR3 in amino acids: CASSQDSREGREQFF. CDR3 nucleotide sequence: TGCGCCAGCAGCCAAGATTCAAGAGAGGGAAGAGAGCAGTTCTTC.

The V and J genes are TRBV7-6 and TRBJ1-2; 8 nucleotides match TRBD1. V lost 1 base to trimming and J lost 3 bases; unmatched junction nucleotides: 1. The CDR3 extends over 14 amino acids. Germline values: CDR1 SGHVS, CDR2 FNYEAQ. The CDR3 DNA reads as TGTGCCAGCAGCTTAGGACAGGGGCACTATGGCTACACCTTC. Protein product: CASSLGQGHYGYTF.

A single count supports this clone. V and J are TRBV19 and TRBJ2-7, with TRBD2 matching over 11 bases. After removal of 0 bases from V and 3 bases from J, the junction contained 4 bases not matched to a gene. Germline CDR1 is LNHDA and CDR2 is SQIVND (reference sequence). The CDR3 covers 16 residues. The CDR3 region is CASSIEGLADRYEQYF. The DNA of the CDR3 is TGTGCCAGTAGTATAGAGGGACTAGCGGACCGCTACGAGCAGTACTTC.

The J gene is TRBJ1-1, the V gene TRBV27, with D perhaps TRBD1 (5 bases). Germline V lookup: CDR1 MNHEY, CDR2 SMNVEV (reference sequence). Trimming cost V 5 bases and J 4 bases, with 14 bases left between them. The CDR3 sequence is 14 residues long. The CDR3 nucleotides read TGTGCCAGCAGTCCGTATGGGGCCAGCACTGAAGCTTTCTTT. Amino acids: CASSPYGASTEAFF.

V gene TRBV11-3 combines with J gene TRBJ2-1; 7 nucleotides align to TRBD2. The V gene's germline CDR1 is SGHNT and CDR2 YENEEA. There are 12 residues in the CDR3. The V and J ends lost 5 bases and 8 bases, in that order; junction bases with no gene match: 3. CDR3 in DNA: TGTGCCAGCAGCCATACTAGCGATGAGCAGTTCTTC. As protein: CASSHTSDEQFF.

The CDR3 loop reads CASSEWSVSGANVLTF. Here the CDR3 DNA reads TGTGCCAGCAGTGAATGGAGTGTCTCTGGGGCCAACGTCCTGACTTTC. The rearrangement links TRBV25-1 to TRBJ2-6, with unresolved D. This CDR3 spans 16 amino acids. The germline gives CDR1 MGHDK, CDR2 SYGVNS. V dropped 1 base and J dropped 0 bases, with 7 bases sitting between them.

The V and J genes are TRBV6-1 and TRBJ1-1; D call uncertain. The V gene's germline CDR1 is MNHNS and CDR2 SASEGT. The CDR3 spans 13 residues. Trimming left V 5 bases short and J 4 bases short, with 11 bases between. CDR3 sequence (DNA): TGTGCCAGCAGTTTCGGGGTCGGCACTGAAGCTTTCTTT. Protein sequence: CASSFGVGTEAFF.

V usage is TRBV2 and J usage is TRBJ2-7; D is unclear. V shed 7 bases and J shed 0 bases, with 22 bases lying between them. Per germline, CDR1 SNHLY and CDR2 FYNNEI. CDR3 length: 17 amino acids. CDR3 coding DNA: TGTGCCAGCATCCCAATCGAACTAAGGCCGTCCTCCTACGAGCAGTACTTC. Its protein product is CASIPIELRPSSYEQYF. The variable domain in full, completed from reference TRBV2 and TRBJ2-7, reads EPEVTQTPSHQVTQMGQEVILRCVPISNHLYFYWYRQILGQKVEFLVSFYNNEISEKSEIFDDQFSVERPDGSNFTLKIRSTKLEDSAMYFCASIPIELRPSSYEQYFGPGTRLTVT.

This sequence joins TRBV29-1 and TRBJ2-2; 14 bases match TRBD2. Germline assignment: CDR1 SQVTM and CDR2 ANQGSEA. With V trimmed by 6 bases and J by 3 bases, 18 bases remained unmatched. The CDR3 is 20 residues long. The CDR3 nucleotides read TGCAGCGTGGGACGGGCCATCGGGACTAGCGGGAGTGTGTACACCGGGGAGCTGTTTTTT. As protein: CSVGRAIGTSGSVYTGELFF.

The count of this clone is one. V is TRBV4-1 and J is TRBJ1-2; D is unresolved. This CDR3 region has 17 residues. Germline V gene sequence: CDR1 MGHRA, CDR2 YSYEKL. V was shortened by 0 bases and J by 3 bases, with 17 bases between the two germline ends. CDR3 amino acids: CASSQDEVLADYYGYTF. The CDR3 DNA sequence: TGCGCCAGCAGCCAAGACGAGGTCTTAGCGGATTACTATGGCTACACCTTC.

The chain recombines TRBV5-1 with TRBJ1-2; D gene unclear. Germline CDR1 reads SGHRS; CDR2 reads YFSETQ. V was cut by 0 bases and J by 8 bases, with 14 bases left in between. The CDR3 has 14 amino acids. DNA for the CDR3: TGCGCCAGCAGCTTGGCTTACCCCAGTAAGGGCTACACCTTC. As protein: CASSLAYPSKGYTF. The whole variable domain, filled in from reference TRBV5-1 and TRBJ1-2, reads KAGVTQTPRYLIKTRGQQVTLSCSPISGHRSVSWYQQTPGQGLQFLFEYFSETQRNKGNFPGRFSGRQFSNSRSEMNVSTLELGDSALYLCASSLAYPSKGYTFGSGTRLTVV.

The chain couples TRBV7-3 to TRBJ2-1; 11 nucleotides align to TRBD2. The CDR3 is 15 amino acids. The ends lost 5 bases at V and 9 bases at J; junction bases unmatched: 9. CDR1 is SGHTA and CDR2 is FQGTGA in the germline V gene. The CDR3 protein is CASSILAGEVPEQFF. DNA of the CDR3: TGTGCCAGCAGCATACTAGCGGGAGAGGTTCCTGAGCAGTTCTTC.